Included here is one T cell receptor (beta chain) sequence, with context. By share, this clone ranks as medium-sized (0.01 to 0.1%). Its antigen specificity is not known. Base qualities were left out, and no much larger clone turns up one base away. The data were obtained in a study of metastatic and nonmetastatic thyroid tumors (dated by TCRdb to 2020 to 2021). Regarding the research as a whole: Repertoires from peripheral blood and from tumor or nodule tissue samples of malignant and benign thyroid patients were compared. Paper-wide results and their limitations: TCR beta diversity was reported as significantly higher in malignant tumors than in benign nodules, in both blood and tumor samples.

None of the patients had been given any treatment before thyroid surgery. Using T-cell receptor beta sequencing, the researchers looked back retrospectively at clinical samples from patients, gathered between about 2011 and 2019. Looking up the germline V gene yields CDR1 SNHLY and CDR2 FYNNEI. The CDR3 sequence holds 11 residues, the cysteine and phenylalanine included. Just the 33-base CDR3 DNA is kept, in frame starting at base 1. A distance of 4 bases separates the germline ends of V and J, which lose 4 bases and 4 bases respectively. Library preparation used PCR. Sequencing instrument: Illumina HiSeq 4000. High-throughput sequencing was used to profile the TCR beta-chain CDR3 region of each patient. Turning to the authors' computational methods: Drawing on CDR3 differences between clinicopathological groups, the researchers built a classifier meant to tell apart patients with distant-metastatic papillary thyroid cancer. Repertoire diversity was assessed with the Shannon index, and tumor-blood repertoire similarity with the Morisita-Horn index. The public reads were reprocessed in TCRdb via fastp at Q25 and MiXCR, keeping in-frame beta chains. None of the V and J calls come from the authors' own analysis; TCRdb made them. A total of about 16,000 clones appear in this sample, about 12% of them only once. The ten top clones hold roughly 15% of the sample.

This TCR was sampled from a female donor with papillary thyroid cancer or a benign thyroid nodule (not recorded which). Some clones in this sample may be carry-over from other donors' samples. Sequencing was performed on tumor tissue. Recombination linked TRBV2 to TRBJ2-5, with no D gene named confidently. The DNA sequence is as follows: TGTGCCAGCAGTGGCGGAGAGACCCAGTACTTC. The encoded protein is CASSGGETQYF.